This T cell receptor (beta chain) derives from a study of blood T cells in healthy people across ages. Study-wide results and limits: Naive CD4+ cell counts and diversity both ran higher in long-lived than in aged donors.

A second PCR of about 6 to 11 cycles used a sample-barcoded 5' primer and a J-beta primer mix. Each of the cDNA molecules was tagged by a template-switch adaptor with 12 random nucleotides. From the 5' RACE reads, TCRdb called clonotypes with MiXCR, one entry per CDR3 protein. This sample yields hundreds of thousands of distinct CDR3 sequences, of which about 56% are seen a single time; about 26% belongs to the top ten. About this clonotype itself: Antigen unknown.

Germline values: CDR1 SGHAT, CDR2 FQNNGV. Trimming left V 5 bases short and J 9 bases short, with 26 bases between. This CDR3 has 17 amino acids. The sequencing input was blood. The clonotype comes from a man between 40 and 49 years old in good health. The V call is TRBV11-2, the J call TRBJ2-1, with TRBD1 as a possible D gene (5 bases). The CDR3 loop reads CASSPYTGVHLSGEQFF. The CDR3 nucleotides read TGTGCCAGCAGCCCCTACACAGGTGTTCACCTTTCTGGTGAGCAGTTCTTC.